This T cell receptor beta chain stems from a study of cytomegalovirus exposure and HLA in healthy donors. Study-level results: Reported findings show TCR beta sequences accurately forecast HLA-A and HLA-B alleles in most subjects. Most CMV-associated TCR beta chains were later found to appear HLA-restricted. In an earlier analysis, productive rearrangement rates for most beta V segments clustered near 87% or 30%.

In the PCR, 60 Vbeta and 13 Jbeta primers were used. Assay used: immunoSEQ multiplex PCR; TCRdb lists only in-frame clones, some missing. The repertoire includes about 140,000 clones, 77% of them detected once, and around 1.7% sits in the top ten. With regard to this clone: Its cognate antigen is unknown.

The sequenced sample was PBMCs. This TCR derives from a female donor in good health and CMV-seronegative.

The DNA for the CDR3 is TGCGCCAGCAGCCAGAAGGGCGCGACAGACCTCTCTAGGTACGAGCAGTACTTC. Translation gives CASSQKGATDLSRYEQYF. The genes are TRBV4-1 and TRBJ2-7; possible D gene TRBD1, 5 bases. Trimming pared 3 bases from V and 4 bases from J, leaving 25 bases between. The CDR3 contains 18 residues. Per the germline V gene, CDR1 is MGHRA and CDR2 is YSYEKL.